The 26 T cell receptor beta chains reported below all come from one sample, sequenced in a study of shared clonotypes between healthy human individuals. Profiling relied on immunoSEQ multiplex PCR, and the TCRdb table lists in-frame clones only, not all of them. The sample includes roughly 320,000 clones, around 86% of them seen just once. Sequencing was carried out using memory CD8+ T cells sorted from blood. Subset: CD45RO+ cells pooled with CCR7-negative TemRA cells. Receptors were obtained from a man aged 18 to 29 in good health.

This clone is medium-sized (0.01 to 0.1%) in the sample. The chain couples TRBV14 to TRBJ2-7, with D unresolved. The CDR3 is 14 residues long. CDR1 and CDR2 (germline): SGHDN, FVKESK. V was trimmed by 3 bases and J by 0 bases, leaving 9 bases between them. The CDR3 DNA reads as TGTGCCAGCAGCCACGTCCTTTTCTCCTACGAGCAGTACTTC. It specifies CASSHVLFSYEQYF.

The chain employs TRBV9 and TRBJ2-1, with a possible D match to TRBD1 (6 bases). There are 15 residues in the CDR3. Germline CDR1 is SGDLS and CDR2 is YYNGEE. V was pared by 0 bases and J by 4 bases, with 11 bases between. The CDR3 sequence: CASSVGWGQYNEQFF. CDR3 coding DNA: TGTGCCAGCAGCGTAGGGTGGGGGCAATACAATGAGCAGTTCTTC. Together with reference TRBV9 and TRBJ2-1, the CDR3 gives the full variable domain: DSGVTQTPKHLITATGQRVTLRCSPRSGDLSVYWYQQSLDQGLQFLIQYYNGEERAKGNILERFSAQQFPDLHSELNLSSLELGDSALYFCASSVGWGQYNEQFFGPGTRLTVL.

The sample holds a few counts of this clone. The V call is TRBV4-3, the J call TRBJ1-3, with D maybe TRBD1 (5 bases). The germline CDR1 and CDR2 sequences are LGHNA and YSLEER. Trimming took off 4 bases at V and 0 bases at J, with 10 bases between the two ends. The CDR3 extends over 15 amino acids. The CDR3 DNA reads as TGCGCCAGCAGCCCGACAGAGGCCTCTGGAAACACCATATATTTT. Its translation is CASSPTEASGNTIYF.

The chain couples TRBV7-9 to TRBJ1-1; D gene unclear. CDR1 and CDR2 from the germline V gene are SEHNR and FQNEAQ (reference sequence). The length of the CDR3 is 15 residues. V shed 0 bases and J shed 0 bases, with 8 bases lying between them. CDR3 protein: CASSLALGMNTEAFF. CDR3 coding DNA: TGTGCCAGCAGCTTAGCGCTGGGAATGAACACTGAAGCTTTCTTT.

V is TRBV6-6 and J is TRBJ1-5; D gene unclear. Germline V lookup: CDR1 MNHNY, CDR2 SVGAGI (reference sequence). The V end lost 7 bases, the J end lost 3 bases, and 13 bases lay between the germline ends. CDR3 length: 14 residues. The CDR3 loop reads CASTPWVSNQPQHF. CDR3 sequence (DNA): TGTGCCAGCACCCCATGGGTTTCCAATCAGCCCCAGCATTTT.

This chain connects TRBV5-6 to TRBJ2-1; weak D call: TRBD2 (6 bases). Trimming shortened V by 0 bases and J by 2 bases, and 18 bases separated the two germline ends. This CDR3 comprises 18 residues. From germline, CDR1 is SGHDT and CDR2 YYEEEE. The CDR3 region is CASSLDRGLKIPYNEQFF. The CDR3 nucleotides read TGTGCCAGCAGCTTGGATAGGGGACTTAAGATCCCCTACAATGAGCAGTTCTTC.

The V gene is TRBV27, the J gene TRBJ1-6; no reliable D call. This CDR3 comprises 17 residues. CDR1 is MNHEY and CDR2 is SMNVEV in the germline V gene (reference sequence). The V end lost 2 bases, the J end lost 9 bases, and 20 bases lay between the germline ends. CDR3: CASSLPQLGSSSSPLHF. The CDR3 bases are TGTGCCAGCAGTTTACCCCAACTCGGAAGCTCCAGTTCACCCCTCCACTTT.

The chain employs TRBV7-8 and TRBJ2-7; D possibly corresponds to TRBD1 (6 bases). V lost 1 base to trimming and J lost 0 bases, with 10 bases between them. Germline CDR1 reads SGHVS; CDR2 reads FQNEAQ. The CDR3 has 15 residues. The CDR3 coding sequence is TGTGCCAGCAGCTTAGACCCAGGGGCCTCCTACGAGCAGTACTTC. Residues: CASSLDPGASYEQYF.

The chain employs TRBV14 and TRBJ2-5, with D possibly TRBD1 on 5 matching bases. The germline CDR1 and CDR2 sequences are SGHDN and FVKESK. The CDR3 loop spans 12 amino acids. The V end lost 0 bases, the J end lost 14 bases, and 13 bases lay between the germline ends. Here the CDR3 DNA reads TGTGCCAGCAGCCAAGATTTCGGTGGACAATACTTC. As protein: CASSQDFGGQYF.

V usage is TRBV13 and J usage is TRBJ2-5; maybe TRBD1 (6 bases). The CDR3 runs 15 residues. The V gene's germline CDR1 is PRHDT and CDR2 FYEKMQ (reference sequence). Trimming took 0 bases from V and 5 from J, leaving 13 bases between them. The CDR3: CASSLGLRGWETQYF. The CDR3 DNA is TGTGCCAGCAGCTTAGGCCTCAGGGGTTGGGAGACCCAGTACTTC.

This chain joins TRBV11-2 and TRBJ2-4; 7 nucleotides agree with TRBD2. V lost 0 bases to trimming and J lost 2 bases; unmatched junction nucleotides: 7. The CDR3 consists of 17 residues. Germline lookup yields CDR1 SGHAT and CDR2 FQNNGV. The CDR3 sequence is CASSLDGRVGSKNIQYF. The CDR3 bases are TGTGCCAGCAGCTTAGATGGGAGGGTCGGGTCCAAAAACATTCAGTACTTC.

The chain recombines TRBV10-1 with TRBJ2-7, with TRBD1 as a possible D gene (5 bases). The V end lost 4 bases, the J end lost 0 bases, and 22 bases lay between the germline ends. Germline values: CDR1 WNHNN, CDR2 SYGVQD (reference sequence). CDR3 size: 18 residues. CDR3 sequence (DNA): TGCGCCAGCAGTGCCGGGTCTGGGGCGTTAGAATGCTCCTACGAGCAGTACTTC. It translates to CASSAGSGALECSYEQYF.

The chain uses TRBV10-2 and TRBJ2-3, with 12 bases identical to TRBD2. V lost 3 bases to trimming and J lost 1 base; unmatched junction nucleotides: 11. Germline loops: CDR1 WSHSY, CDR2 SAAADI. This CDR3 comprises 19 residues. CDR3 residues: CASSDFTTSGSSRTDTQYF. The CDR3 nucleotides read TGCGCCAGCAGTGATTTTACGACTAGCGGGAGTTCCCGCACAGATACGCAGTATTTT.

CDR3 DNA sequence: TGTGCCAGCAGCGTAGGAAGCGGGAGGGTTAGGAACGAGCAGTACTTC. Its protein is CASSVGSGRVRNEQYF. V gene TRBV9 combines with J gene TRBJ2-7, with TRBD2 matching over 10 bases. This CDR3 region has 16 residues. Germline V gene data show CDR1 as SGDLS and CDR2 as YYNGEE. Trimming cost V 0 bases and J 5 bases; bases outside gene matches: 8.

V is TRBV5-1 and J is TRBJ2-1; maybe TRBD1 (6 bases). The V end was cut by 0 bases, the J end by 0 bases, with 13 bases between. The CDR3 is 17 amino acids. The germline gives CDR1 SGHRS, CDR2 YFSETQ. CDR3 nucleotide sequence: TGCGCCAGCAGCTTGGGAGGACAGCCCGCCTCCTACAATGAGCAGTTCTTC. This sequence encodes CASSLGGQPASYNEQFF.

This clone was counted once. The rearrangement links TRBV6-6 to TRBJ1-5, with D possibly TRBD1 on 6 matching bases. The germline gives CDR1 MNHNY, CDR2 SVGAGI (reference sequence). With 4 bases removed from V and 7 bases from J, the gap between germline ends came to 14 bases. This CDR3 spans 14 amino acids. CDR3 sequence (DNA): TGTGCCAGCAGTTCCCTACAGGGCTTACAGCCCCAGCATTTT. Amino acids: CASSSLQGLQPQHF.

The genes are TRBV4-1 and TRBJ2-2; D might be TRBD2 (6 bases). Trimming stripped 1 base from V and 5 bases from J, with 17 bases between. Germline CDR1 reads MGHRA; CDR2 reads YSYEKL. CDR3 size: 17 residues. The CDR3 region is CASSQGFVGGWTGELFF. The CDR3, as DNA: TGCGCCAGCAGCCAAGGGTTTGTGGGAGGATGGACCGGGGAGCTGTTTTTT.

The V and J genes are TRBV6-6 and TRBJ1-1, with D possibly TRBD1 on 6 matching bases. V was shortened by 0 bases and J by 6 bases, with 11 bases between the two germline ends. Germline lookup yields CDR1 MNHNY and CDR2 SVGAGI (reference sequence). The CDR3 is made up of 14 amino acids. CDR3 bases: TGTGCCAGCAGTTACTCGGGCAGGGGTTCTGAAGCTTTCTTT. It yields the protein CASSYSGRGSEAFF.

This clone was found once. As DNA, the CDR3 is TGTGCCAGCAGTTTATTGGAGGATGTAGCCAAAAACATTCAGTACTTC. Residues: CASSLLEDVAKNIQYF. The V gene is TRBV27, the J gene TRBJ2-4; the D gene is possibly TRBD2 (5 bases). CDR3 length equals 16 residues. V dropped 1 base and J dropped 0 bases, with 10 bases sitting between them. Germline V gives CDR1 MNHEY, CDR2 SMNVEV (reference sequence).

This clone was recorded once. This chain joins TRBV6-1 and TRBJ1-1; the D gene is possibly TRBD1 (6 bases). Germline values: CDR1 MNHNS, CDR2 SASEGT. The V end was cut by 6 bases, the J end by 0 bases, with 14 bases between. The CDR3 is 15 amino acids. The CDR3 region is CASSLDSLMNTEAFF. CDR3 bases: TGTGCCAGCAGCCTGGACAGCCTCATGAACACTGAAGCTTTCTTT.

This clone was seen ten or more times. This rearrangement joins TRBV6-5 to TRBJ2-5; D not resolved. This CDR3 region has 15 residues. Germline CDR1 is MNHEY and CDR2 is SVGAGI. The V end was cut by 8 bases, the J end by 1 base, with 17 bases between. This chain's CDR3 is CASARRPRLQETQYF. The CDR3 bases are TGTGCCAGCGCCCGGCGACCGCGGCTCCAAGAGACCCAGTACTTC.

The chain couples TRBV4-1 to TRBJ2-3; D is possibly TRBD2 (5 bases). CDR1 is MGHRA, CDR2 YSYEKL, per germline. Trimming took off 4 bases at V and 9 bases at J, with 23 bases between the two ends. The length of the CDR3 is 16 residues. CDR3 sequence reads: CASSLGGVLGKETQYF. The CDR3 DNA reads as TGCGCCAGCAGCCTCGGTGGGGTACTAGGAAAGGAAACGCAGTATTTT.

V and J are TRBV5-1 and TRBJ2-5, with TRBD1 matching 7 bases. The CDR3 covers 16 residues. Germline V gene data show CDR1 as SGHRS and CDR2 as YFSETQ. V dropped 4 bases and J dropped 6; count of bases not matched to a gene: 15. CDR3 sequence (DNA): TGCGCCAGCAGCCACGGGGCCGGGACAGTTGATCAGACCCAGTACTTC. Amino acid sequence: CASSHGAGTVDQTQYF.

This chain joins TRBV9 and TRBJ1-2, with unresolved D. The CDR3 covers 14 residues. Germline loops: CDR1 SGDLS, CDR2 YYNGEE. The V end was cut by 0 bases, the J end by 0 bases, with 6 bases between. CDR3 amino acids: CASSVDGTNYGYTF. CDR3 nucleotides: TGTGCCAGCAGCGTAGACGGGACTAACTATGGCTACACCTTC.

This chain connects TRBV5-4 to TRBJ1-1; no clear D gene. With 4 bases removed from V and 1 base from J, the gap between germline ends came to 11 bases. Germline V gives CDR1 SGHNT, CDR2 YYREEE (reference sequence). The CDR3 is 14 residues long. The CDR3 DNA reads TGTGCCAGCAGCCCGTGGCAGACGAACACTGAAGCTTTCTTT. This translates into CASSPWQTNTEAFF.

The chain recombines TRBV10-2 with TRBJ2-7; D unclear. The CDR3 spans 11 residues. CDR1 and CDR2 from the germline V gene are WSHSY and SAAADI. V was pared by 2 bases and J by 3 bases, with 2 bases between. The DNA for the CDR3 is TGCGCCAGCAGTGAGGTCTACGAGCAGTACTTC. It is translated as CASSEVYEQYF.